Shown below are 6 T cell receptor beta chains from a single sample sequenced in a study of OX40 agonist ivuxolimab in advanced cancers. Only in-frame clones appear in the TCRdb table, and some are missing; sequencing was by immunoSEQ multiplex PCR. The sample lists tens of thousands of clones; 90% were seen once. The sequences come from CD4+ or CD8+ T cells sorted from blood, collected in a trial of the OX40 agonist ivuxolimab. Source of these receptors: an adult with an advanced solid tumor such as melanoma, head and neck, liver or kidney cancer.

The J gene is TRBJ1-1, the V gene TRBV18; D uncertain. The germline CDR1 and CDR2 sequences are KGHSH and LQKENI. With 3 bases removed from V and 1 base from J, the gap between germline ends came to 9 bases. The CDR3 runs 14 residues. The CDR3 sequence is CASSPAMRNTEAFF. CDR3 nucleotides: TGTGCCAGCTCACCTGCAATGAGGAACACTGAAGCTTTCTTT. Using reference TRBV18 and TRBJ1-1 for the parts outside the CDR3, the full variable domain is NAGVMQNPRHLVRRRGQEARLRCSPMKGHSHVYWYRQLPEEGLKFMVYLQKENIIDESGMPKERFSAEFPKEGPSILRIQQVVRGDSAAYFCASSPAMRNTEAFFGQGTRLTVV.

This clone was found a few times. The chain couples TRBV7-8 to TRBJ2-3, with D perhaps assigned TRBD1 or TRBD2 (6 bases each). Germline values: CDR1 SGHVS, CDR2 FQNEAQ. This CDR3 has 15 amino acids. Trimming pared 1 base from V and 5 bases from J, leaving 13 bases between. The CDR3 sequence: CASSLGLGGVDTQYF. CDR3 sequence (DNA): TGTGCCAGCAGCTTAGGTTTGGGGGGCGTAGATACGCAGTATTTT.

The V gene is TRBV28, the J gene TRBJ1-2; D is undetermined. The CDR3 contains 14 residues. The germline CDR1 and CDR2 sequences are MDHEN and SYDVKM. V shed 7 bases and J shed 4 bases, with 16 bases lying between them. The CDR3: CASTKESQSYGYTF. CDR3 DNA: TGTGCCAGCACCAAAGAATCACAGTCCTATGGCTACACCTTC.

This chain uses TRBV18 with TRBJ2-2, with 7 bases fitting TRBD2. Trimming cost V 8 bases and J 5 bases; bases outside gene matches: 8. The CDR3 has 14 residues. Germline V gene lookup returns CDR1 KGHSH and CDR2 LQKENI. CDR3 sequence (DNA): TGTGCCAGCCCGTCGGGGGGACCGACCGGGGAGCTGTTTTTT. Its protein is CASPSGGPTGELFF.

The rearrangement uses TRBV10-1 and TRBJ2-3, with TRBD1 matching over 12 bases. Per germline, CDR1 WNHNN and CDR2 SYGVQD (reference sequence). CDR3 length: 15 residues. Germline trimming cut 5 bases from V and 6 bases from J; bases unmatched to any gene: 6. Here the CDR3 reads CASSRGTGGADTQYF. The CDR3 DNA reads as TGCGCCAGCAGTCGCGGGACAGGGGGCGCGGATACGCAGTATTTT.

A single count supports this clone. The CDR3 protein is CASSLGGGGTEAFF. CDR3 nucleotide sequence: TGTGCCAGCAGCTTAGGGGGAGGGGGCACTGAAGCTTTCTTT. The chain combines TRBV11-1 with TRBJ1-1; a weak D match, TRBD1 (6 bases). The CDR3 runs 14 residues. Germline V gene lookup returns CDR1 SGHAT and CDR2 FQDESV (reference sequence). V was pared by 1 base and J by 4 bases, with 10 bases between.